The entry below gives a single T cell receptor (beta chain) sequence along with its context. The antigen is unknown. Other nucleotide sequences in the sample specify the same CDR3. The data derive from a study of shared clonotypes between healthy human individuals. The CD4+ fraction was divided into a CD45RA+ naive subset and a CD45RA-negative memory subset. This CDR3 is 17 amino acids long. The V gene's germline CDR1 is MDHEN and CDR2 SYDVKM. V was clipped by 5 bases and J by 0 bases, with 17 bases between them. TCRdb's copy holds only in-frame clones and misses some; the assay was immunoSEQ multiplex PCR. Here the sample spans 2 million to 2.5 million clones, 85% to 95% being singletons. The study's findings and limits: Rarefaction demonstrated incomplete sorted-subset sequencing despite large depth.

Sequencing was carried out using naive CD4+ T cells from PBMCs. The subset here: CD45RA+ positively selected. This chain joins TRBV28 and TRBJ2-1; D may be TRBD2 (6 bases). The sequence derives from a man younger than 35 in good health. Some clones in this sample may be carry-over from other donors' samples. The DNA for the CDR3 is TGTGCCAGCAGTCTTAGATTAGCGGAAAGCTCCTACAATGAGCAGTTCTTC. Amino acid sequence: CASSLRLAESSYNEQFF.